Shown below are 26 T cell receptor beta chains from a single sample sequenced in a study of chronic HIV infection and antiretroviral therapy. TCRdb re-called the 5' RACE reads through MiXCR, storing one row per CDR3 protein. This sample has roughly 48,000 distinct CDR3 sequences, with about a fifth found just once. The source material was peripheral blood. The receptors shown here come from an adult who had HIV and had not received antiretroviral therapy, or was an uninfected healthy control (not recorded which).

This clonotype was recorded at least ten times. The genes are TRBV6-5 and TRBJ2-3; no reliable D call. Trimming removed 0 bases from V and 4 bases from J, with 11 bases in between. The CDR3 runs 15 residues. Per germline, CDR1 MNHEY and CDR2 SVGAGI. The CDR3 sequence: CASSYSLLDADTQYF. The CDR3 DNA reads as TGTGCCAGCAGTTACTCGTTGCTCGACGCAGATACGCAGTATTTT.

This clonotype showed up just a few times. The chain links TRBV5-1 to TRBJ2-3; 8 positions agree with TRBD2. Per germline, CDR1 SGHRS and CDR2 YFSETQ. The CDR3 spans 15 residues. Germline trimming cut 0 bases from V and 4 bases from J; bases unmatched to any gene: 4. CDR3 sequence reads: CASSLEAGEADTQYF. The CDR3 nucleotides read TGCGCCAGCAGCTTGGAAGCGGGAGAAGCAGATACGCAGTATTTT. Drawing the rest from reference TRBV5-1 and TRBJ2-3, the complete variable domain is KAGVTQTPRYLIKTRGQQVTLSCSPISGHRSVSWYQQTPGQGLQFLFEYFSETQRNKGNFPGRFSGRQFSNSRSEMNVSTLELGDSALYLCASSLEAGEADTQYFGPGTRLTVL.

The chain is built from TRBV9 and TRBJ2-7; TRBD2 might be the D (5 bases). CDR1 is SGDLS and CDR2 is YYNGEE in the germline V gene. Trimming stripped 4 bases from V and 7 bases from J, with 15 bases between. The CDR3 covers 13 residues. The CDR3 region has the DNA TGTGCCAGCAGCCCCGGGGTGGTAAGGGAGCAGTACTTC. This codes for CASSPGVVREQYF.

The chain uses TRBV11-1 and TRBJ2-1; either TRBD1 or TRBD2 may fit D (6 bases each). There are 16 residues in the CDR3. The ends were cut back, 5 bases at V and 1 base at J, with 15 bases in the middle. Looked up from germline, CDR1 is SGHAT and CDR2 is FQDESV (reference sequence). The DNA for the CDR3 is TGTGCCAGCAGCCTTTCGAGGGGGACTTCCTACAATGAGCAGTTCTTC. Its protein product is CASSLSRGTSYNEQFF.

The chain joins TRBV28 to TRBJ2-7; D might be TRBD2 (5 bases). Germline V gives CDR1 MDHEN, CDR2 SYDVKM. Between the trimmed V and J ends, which lost 6 bases and 0 bases, there was a span of 12 bases. This CDR3 has 14 amino acids. CDR3 residues: CASSLPAGSYEQYF. The CDR3 region has the DNA TGTGCCAGCAGCCTACCGGCGGGCTCCTACGAGCAGTACTTC.

This clonotype was picked up a small number of times. This rearrangement joins TRBV10-3 to TRBJ2-1, with 10 bases fitting TRBD1. Germline values: CDR1 ENHRY, CDR2 SYGVKD. The V segment lost 4 bases and the J segment 6 bases; nucleotides outside the gene matches: 0. This CDR3 comprises 13 residues. The DNA of the CDR3 is TGTGCCATCAGTGGACAGGGGGCCAATGAGCAGTTCTTC. Protein: CAISGQGANEQFF.

The DNA for the CDR3 is TGTGCCAGCATTGCTATAGGTTGGACGGGACAAGAGACCCAGTACTTC. Translated: CASIAIGWTGQETQYF. This chain joins TRBV28 and TRBJ2-5, with a weak D call TRBD2 (5 bases). V lost 7 bases and J 2 bases, leaving 20 bases between the germline ends. Germline assignment: CDR1 MDHEN and CDR2 SYDVKM. The CDR3 extends over 16 amino acids. Full variable domain (outside the CDR3, taken from reference TRBV28 and TRBJ2-5): DVKVTQSSRYLVKRTGEKVFLECVQDMDHENMFWYRQDPGLGLRLIYFSYDVKMKEKGDIPEGYSVSREKKERFSLILESASTNQTSMYLCASIAIGWTGQETQYFGPGTRLLVL.

Ten or more counts support this clonotype. The chain has TRBV30 and TRBJ2-7; 12 bases agree with TRBD2. V shed 3 bases and J 0 bases; nucleotides not matched to a gene: 3. Germline CDR1 GTSNPN, CDR2 SVGIG (reference sequence). The CDR3 extends over 15 amino acids. CDR3 sequence: CAWSPGLAGSYEQYF. CDR3 nucleotides: TGTGCCTGGAGCCCGGGACTAGCGGGCTCCTACGAGCAGTACTTC.

The J gene is TRBJ1-1, the V gene TRBV27; 7 bases map to TRBD1. V dropped 7 bases and J dropped 4; count of bases not matched to a gene: 6. This CDR3 has 13 residues. Germline loops: CDR1 MNHEY, CDR2 SMNVEV (reference sequence). CDR3: CASIKTGTTEAFF. As DNA, the CDR3 is TGTGCCAGCATCAAGACAGGGACCACTGAAGCTTTCTTT.

V is TRBV28 and J is TRBJ1-5; TRBD1 might be the D (5 bases). V lost 1 base and J 2 bases, leaving 21 bases between the germline ends. The length of the CDR3 is 19 residues. Germline V CDR1 and CDR2: MDHEN, SYDVKM. The CDR3 loop reads CASSLSLTSGPRGNQPQHF. DNA for the CDR3: TGTGCCAGCAGTTTATCCCTGACGTCAGGGCCTCGGGGCAATCAGCCCCAGCATTTT.

The CDR3 DNA reads TGCAGCGTTCTCCAGGGTCGCAAAAGCAATGAGCAGTTCTTC. This translates into CSVLQGRKSNEQFF. The rearrangement links TRBV29-1 to TRBJ2-1; weak D call: TRBD1 (5 bases). Germline V CDR1 and CDR2: SQVTM, ANQGSEA. Trimming left V 5 bases short and J 6 bases short, with 17 bases between. The CDR3 loop spans 14 amino acids.

A few counts support this clonotype. The chain joins TRBV3-1 to TRBJ2-7; no clear D. Germline V gene lookup returns CDR1 LGHDT and CDR2 YNNKEL (reference sequence). V shed 4 bases and J shed 5 bases, with 15 bases lying between them. This CDR3 contains 14 residues. The CDR3: CASSPVGDRHEQYF. The CDR3 DNA follows: TGTGCCAGCAGCCCCGTCGGTGACCGACACGAGCAGTACTTC.

The chain couples TRBV28 to TRBJ1-4; D uncertain. There are 12 residues in the CDR3. Per the germline V gene, CDR1 is MDHEN and CDR2 is SYDVKM. The V end lost 7 bases, the J end lost 7 bases, and 10 bases lay between the germline ends. The CDR3 loop is CASKSGGEKLFF. The CDR3 DNA sequence: TGTGCCAGCAAGTCCGGCGGTGAAAAACTGTTTTTT.

This clonotype was recorded a few times. The chain recombines TRBV10-3 with TRBJ2-1; 9 nucleotides line up with TRBD2. Germline V gene lookup returns CDR1 ENHRY and CDR2 SYGVKD. V gave up 6 bases and J gave up 8 bases; unmatched junction bases: 8. The CDR3 has 14 amino acids. The CDR3 DNA reads TGTGCCATCAGAGGCGGGAGGGCCTCCGATGAGCAGTTCTTC. Its protein is CAIRGGRASDEQFF.

V usage is TRBV2 and J usage is TRBJ2-7; tentatively, D is TRBD2 (6 bases). This CDR3 region has 12 residues. CDR1 SNHLY and CDR2 FYNNEI come from the germline V gene. Trimming removed 6 bases at V and 2 bases at J, with 8 bases between. The CDR3 region is CASSPGAYEQYF. DNA for the CDR3: TGTGCCAGCAGCCCGGGAGCCTACGAGCAGTACTTC.

There are a few counts of this clonotype. V gene TRBV20-1 combines with J gene TRBJ1-1; D is ambiguous. The germline gives CDR1 DFQATT, CDR2 SNEGSKA (reference sequence). V was clipped by 1 base and J by 0 bases, with 9 bases between them. The CDR3 loop spans 14 amino acids. The chain's CDR3 is CSARVRGMNTEAFF. For the CDR3, the DNA is TGCAGTGCTAGAGTTAGAGGGATGAACACTGAAGCTTTCTTT.

This chain connects TRBV28 to TRBJ2-5; no definite D call. The V and J ends lost 6 bases and 4 bases respectively, with 6 bases between them. CDR3 length: 11 residues. Germline loops: CDR1 MDHEN, CDR2 SYDVKM. The CDR3 DNA reads TGTGCCAGCAGCTCAAGAGAGACCCAGTACTTC. Translating it yields CASSSRETQYF.

V gene TRBV24-1 combines with J gene TRBJ2-3, with 8 positions matching TRBD2. The CDR3 is made up of 12 amino acids. The V gene's germline CDR1 is KGHDR and CDR2 SFDVKD. The ends lost 4 bases at V and 13 bases at J; junction bases unmatched: 6. Here the CDR3 DNA reads TGTGCCACCAGTGAGTTTACCGGGAGGGAGTATTTT. Its protein is CATSEFTGREYF.

The gene calls are TRBV9 and TRBJ2-3, with 7 bases fitting TRBD2. The CDR3 totals 16 residues. In germline, CDR1 is SGDLS, CDR2 YYNGEE. Trimming at V came to 0 bases and at J to 2 bases, leaving 6 bases not matched to a gene. CDR3 bases: TGTGCCAGCAGCGTAGACGGGCGACTAGCCACAGATACGCAGTATTTT. Protein sequence: CASSVDGRLATDTQYF.

There are a few counts of this clonotype. V usage is TRBV3-1 and J usage is TRBJ2-1; possibly TRBD2 for D (5 bases). The CDR3 covers 12 residues. Trimming shortened V by 4 bases and J by 10 bases, and 11 bases separated the two germline ends. Germline CDR1 reads LGHDT; CDR2 reads YNNKEL (reference sequence). In DNA, the CDR3 is TGTGCCAGCAGCCGCCCTGCGGGCGAGCAGTTCTTC. As protein: CASSRPAGEQFF.

V is TRBV28 and J is TRBJ2-5, with 10 bases lining up with TRBD2. Germline CDR1 reads MDHEN; CDR2 reads SYDVKM. CDR3 length: 15 residues. Trimming at V came to 5 bases and at J to 3 bases, leaving 6 bases not matched to a gene. CDR3: CASSPHTSGKETQYF. The CDR3 DNA is TGTGCCAGCAGTCCCCATACTAGCGGGAAAGAGACCCAGTACTTC.

Only a few counts were recorded for this clonotype. The J gene is TRBJ1-3, the V gene TRBV7-8; no reliable D call. V lost 2 bases and J lost 4, with 12 bases in between. There are 15 residues in the CDR3. Germline CDR1 and CDR2: SGHVS and FQNEAQ. CDR3 amino acids: CASSLLSIGGNTIYF. CDR3 DNA: TGTGCCAGCAGCTTATTAAGCATCGGGGGAAACACCATATATTTT.

This clonotype was counted only a few times. The J gene is TRBJ2-3, the V gene TRBV29-1; tentative D call: TRBD2 (6 bases). Trimming shortened V by 7 bases and J by 2 bases, and 22 bases separated the two germline ends. The CDR3 contains 16 residues. Germline lookup yields CDR1 SQVTM and CDR2 ANQGSEA. The CDR3 loop is CSGLGSRGAFTDTQYF. CDR3 DNA sequence: TGCAGCGGTTTGGGAAGTCGCGGGGCCTTCACAGATACGCAGTATTTT.

This clonotype was counted ten times or more. The rearrangement links TRBV10-3 to TRBJ2-3; the D is unclear. CDR1 is ENHRY, CDR2 SYGVKD, per germline. This CDR3 spans 13 amino acids. Deletions cut 5 bases from V and 0 bases from J, with 6 bases between. CDR3 protein: CAISPPSTDTQYF. The CDR3 coding sequence is TGTGCCATCAGTCCCCCTAGCACAGATACGCAGTATTTT.

In this sample, this clonotype turned up a few times. The chain employs TRBV29-1 and TRBJ1-2; no clear D. The CDR3 length is 12 residues. Trimming cost V 7 bases and J 10 bases, with 19 bases left between them. Germline V CDR1 and CDR2: SQVTM, ANQGSEA. CDR3 DNA sequence: TGCAGCGGAGGACCGACTGCTAATGCCTACACCTTC. It specifies CSGGPTANAYTF.

This clonotype appeared a few times. The chain combines TRBV20-1 with TRBJ2-6, with D unclear. This CDR3 has 14 residues. Germline V lookup: CDR1 DFQATT, CDR2 SNEGSKA (reference sequence). Trimming removed 4 bases from V and 0 bases from J, with 7 bases in between. Here the CDR3 DNA reads TGCAGTGCTAAGGTCATCTCTGGGGCCAACGTCCTGACTTTC. This translates into CSAKVISGANVLTF.